This T cell receptor (beta chain) stems from a study of technical replicates of blood from several donors. Trimming cost V 5 bases and J 5 bases, with 19 bases left between them. CDR1 is MDHEN, CDR2 SYDVKM, per germline. This CDR3 has 15 residues. Here immunoSEQ multiplex PCR was the method, and the copy in TCRdb shows in-frame clones only, minus some. The data contain some 77,000 clones, roughly 93% of them seen just once; the ten biggest clones take up around 0.38%. V gene TRBV28 combines with J gene TRBJ2-7; possible D gene TRBD2, 7 bases. The sequence derives from a human donor in good health. Sequencing used T cells isolated from PBMCs. CDR3 sequence: CASSPGRGVFHEQYF. The CDR3 DNA reads as TGTGCCAGCAGTCCAGGGAGGGGGGTATTCCACGAGCAGTACTTC.